The 16 T cell receptor beta chains below were found in one sample sequenced in a study of graft-versus-host responses after intestinal transplantation. The assay was immunoSEQ multiplex PCR, and TCRdb's table has in-frame clones only and misses some. The table shows roughly 10,000 clones, with approximately 33% occurring only once. Sequencing was performed on alloreactive CD4+ T cells from a mixed lymphocyte reaction culture, taken before transplantation. Regarding subset: CFSE-low proliferating T cells sorted from approximately 6-day pre-transplant mixed lymphocyte reaction (GvH or HvG direction). These receptors were obtained from a human patient who was an organ donor for intestinal transplantation.

The chain employs TRBV4-3 and TRBJ2-5; 9 nucleotides match TRBD2. CDR3 length: 14 residues. Germline-derived CDR1 and CDR2 are LGHNA and YSLEER. V lost 4 bases, J lost 5 bases, and 5 bases stayed unmatched. The CDR3 sequence: CASSLSGGGETQYF. DNA for the CDR3: TGCGCCAGCAGCCTTAGCGGGGGTGGGGAGACCCAGTACTTC.

V gene TRBV5-1 combines with J gene TRBJ2-3; TRBD2 matches at 9 bases. The CDR3 runs to 19 residues. V dropped 4 bases and J dropped 1; count of bases not matched to a gene: 16. From germline, CDR1 is SGHRS and CDR2 YFSETQ. CDR3 region: CASSHLPRGGAAGTDTQYF. CDR3 bases: TGCGCCAGCAGCCACCTTCCGCGCGGGGGGGCCGCTGGCACAGATACGCAGTATTTT.

This clone is labeled as medium-sized. The chain carries TRBV2 and TRBJ2-7; perhaps TRBD2 as D (7 bases). CDR1 and CDR2 from the germline V gene are SNHLY and FYNNEI. There are 13 residues in the CDR3. V lost 10 bases and J lost 0, with 13 bases in between. CDR3 nucleotide sequence: TGTGCCACCAGGGGAGGGGCCTCCTACGAGCAGTACTTC. Translating gives CATRGGASYEQYF.

By sample share, this clone is medium-sized (0.01 to 0.1%). The J gene is TRBJ1-6, the V gene TRBV19; TRBD1 matches at 9 bases. This CDR3 region has 18 residues. Germline CDR1 LNHDA, CDR2 SQIVND (reference sequence). The V gene end was trimmed by 3 bases and the J gene end by 0 bases; junction bases not matched to a gene: 6. The CDR3 nucleotides are TGTGCCAGTAGTATCGAAACAGGGGGCGTCTCCTATAATTCACCCCTCCACTTT. Amino acid sequence: CASSIETGGVSYNSPLHF.

This chain joins TRBV6-5 and TRBJ2-7, with D unresolved. This CDR3 has 11 amino acids. V was cut by 8 bases and J by 0 bases, with 5 bases left in between. Germline assignment: CDR1 MNHEY and CDR2 SVGAGI. This CDR3 is CASPNSYEQYF. The DNA of the CDR3 is TGTGCCAGCCCCAACTCCTACGAGCAGTACTTC.

The chain recombines TRBV29-1 with TRBJ1-2, with TRBD1 matching over 9 bases. From germline, CDR1 is SQVTM and CDR2 ANQGSEA. J was trimmed by 0 bases and V by 7 bases; bases with no gene match: 6. This CDR3 region has 14 residues. The CDR3 reads CSGQGGSANYGYTF. CDR3 sequence (DNA): TGCAGCGGACAGGGGGGGAGTGCTAACTATGGCTACACCTTC.

In regard to this clone: Within the sample, other DNA sequences also encode this same CDR3. This chain links TRBV6-5 with TRBJ1-2, with 9 bases fitting TRBD1. Germline V gives CDR1 MNHEY, CDR2 SVGAGI. This CDR3 is 13 amino acids long. The V segment lost 6 bases and the J segment 5 bases; nucleotides outside the gene matches: 4. The CDR3 region has the DNA TGTGCCAGCAGCAGAGACAGGGGGTATGGCTACACCTTC. This encodes CASSRDRGYGYTF.

V and J are TRBV4-1 and TRBJ2-5; D is ambiguous. The CDR3 sequence is 13 residues long. The germline gives CDR1 MGHRA, CDR2 YSYEKL. V lost 0 bases and J lost 5, with 7 bases in between. Written as DNA, the CDR3 is TGCGCCAGCAGCCAAGAGTCCATGGAGACCCAGTACTTC. Translation: CASSQESMETQYF.

This clone is termed medium-sized. V usage is TRBV19 and J usage is TRBJ2-3, with a possible D match to TRBD2 (6 bases). The V end lost 5 bases, the J end lost 2 bases, and 14 bases lay between the germline ends. The CDR3 sequence is 15 residues long. CDR1 is LNHDA, CDR2 SQIVND, per germline (reference sequence). CDR3 protein: CASSGAGPLTDTQYF. Here the CDR3 DNA reads TGTGCCAGTAGTGGGGCGGGACCCCTCACAGATACGCAGTATTTT.

CDR3 amino acids: CASSPEGHTINTDTQYF. The CDR3 DNA reads as TGCGCCAGCAGCCCCGAAGGACATACCATTAACACAGATACGCAGTATTTT. The chain carries TRBV4-1 and TRBJ2-3; TRBD1 is a possible D gene (5 bases). Germline CDR1 is MGHRA and CDR2 is YSYEKL. This CDR3 contains 17 residues. V was shortened by 4 bases and J by 2 bases, with 19 bases between the two germline ends.

The chain employs TRBV7-9 and TRBJ1-2; D ambiguous. The CDR3 runs to 14 residues. Germline V gives CDR1 SEHNR, CDR2 FQNEAQ (reference sequence). V was pared by 3 bases and J by 0 bases, with 8 bases between. This CDR3 is CASSLVLTNYGYTF. The CDR3 bases are TGTGCCAGCAGCTTGGTACTTACTAACTATGGCTACACCTTC.

This chain joins TRBV27 and TRBJ2-3; D might be TRBD2 (5 bases). CDR3 length: 14 amino acids. The ends were cut back, 4 bases at V and 8 bases at J, with 16 bases in the middle. Looked up from germline, CDR1 is MNHEY and CDR2 is SMNVEV (reference sequence). CDR3 loop: CASSYGSVLLTQYF. Here the CDR3 DNA reads TGTGCCAGCAGTTACGGTAGCGTTCTGCTTACGCAGTATTTT.

This clone was recorded a few times. V usage is TRBV10-2 and J usage is TRBJ2-5; possible D gene TRBD2, 7 bases. The CDR3 contains 15 residues. The germline gives CDR1 WSHSY, CDR2 SAAADI. Trimming shortened V by 5 bases and J by 5 bases, and 18 bases separated the two germline ends. CDR3 protein: CASSSSRGGRETQYF. For the CDR3, the DNA is TGCGCCAGCAGTTCCTCTAGGGGGGGCCGCGAGACCCAGTACTTC.

The genes are TRBV21-1 and TRBJ2-7; the D segment call TRBD1 is taken from the table without a DNA check. TRBV21-1 counts as a pseudogene. The CDR3 spans 15 residues. The CDR3 DNA sequence: TGTGCCAGCAGCAAACGACAGGGGGTAGACTACGAGCAGTACTTC. Translation: CASSKRQGVDYEQYF.

In this sample, this clone turned up a few times. This chain links TRBV5-6 with TRBJ2-3; TRBD2 might be the D (5 bases). CDR1 and CDR2 (germline): SGHDT, YYEEEE. The CDR3 runs to 13 residues. V lost 6 bases and J lost 7, with 15 bases in between. CDR3 DNA: TGTGCCAGCACCGTCTTGGGAGCGAATACGCAGTATTTT. This gives the protein CASTVLGANTQYF.

A few counts support this clone. CDR3 in amino acids: CASSSRGGPAKLFF. Here the CDR3 DNA reads TGTGCCAGCAGCTCTAGGGGGGGTCCCGCGAAGCTGTTTTTT. V and J are TRBV11-2 and TRBJ2-2; D may be TRBD2 (7 bases). Germline V gene data show CDR1 as SGHAT and CDR2 as FQNNGV. The CDR3 contains 14 residues. Trimming took off 4 bases at V and 12 bases at J, with 18 bases between the two ends.